This T cell receptor beta chain was observed in a study of blood T cell repertoires in COVID-19. Turning to the study itself: The analysed material was cDNA or gDNA that came from T cells, B-cell-depleted T cells, or PBMCs.

Between the trimmed V and J ends, which lost 1 base and 2 bases, there was a span of 2 bases. Germline assignment: CDR1 MDHEN and CDR2 SYDVKM. The CDR3 spans 12 residues. Generated by immunoSEQ multiplex PCR, the TCRdb table keeps only in-frame clones and is missing some. The sample yields over 300,000 clones, around 87% seen once. Note on this clone: Other DNA sequences of this sample code for an identical CDR3.

What was sequenced was peripheral blood. This sequence joins TRBV28 and TRBJ1-1; D gene unclear. The receptor was derived from a man younger than 30 with active or convalescent COVID-19. CDR3: CASSLLNTEAFF. CDR3 nucleotide sequence: TGTGCCAGCAGTTTATTAAACACTGAAGCTTTCTTT.